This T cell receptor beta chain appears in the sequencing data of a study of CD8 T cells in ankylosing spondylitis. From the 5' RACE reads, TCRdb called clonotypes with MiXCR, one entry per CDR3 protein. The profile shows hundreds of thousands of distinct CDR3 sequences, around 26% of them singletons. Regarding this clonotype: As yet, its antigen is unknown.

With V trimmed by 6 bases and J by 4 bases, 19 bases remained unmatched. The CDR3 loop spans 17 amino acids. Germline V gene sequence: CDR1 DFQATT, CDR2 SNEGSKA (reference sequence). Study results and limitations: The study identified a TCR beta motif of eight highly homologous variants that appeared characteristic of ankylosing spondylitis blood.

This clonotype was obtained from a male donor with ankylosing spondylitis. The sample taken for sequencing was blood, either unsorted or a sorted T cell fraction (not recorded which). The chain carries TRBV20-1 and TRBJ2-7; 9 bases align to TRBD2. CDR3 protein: CSATTLKGSSGVYEQYF. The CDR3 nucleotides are TGCAGTGCGACGACTTTAAAGGGGTCTAGCGGGGTTTACGAGCAGTACTTC.